The T cell receptor beta chain described here comes from a study of blood T cells in healthy people across ages. This clonotype came up a few times. CDR3 length equals 13 residues. Germline V gene lookup returns CDR1 LGHNA and CDR2 YSLEER. V lost 6 bases and J lost 5, with 10 bases in between. Per-sample yields of isolated PBMCs were at least 6 million. Then a second PCR, running about 6 to 12 cycles, was carried out with a sample-barcoded 5' primer and a J-beta primer mix. Every sample produced at least 2.5 million CDR3-containing paired-end reads. MiXCR, run by TCRdb on the 5' RACE reads, gives a single entry per CDR3 protein. Of around 700,000 distinct CDR3 sequences listed, 25% were seen once; the top ten hold more than 8.5%. The sample also formed part of further work on T cells of mothers and their children. That study reports: Donation involved a few healthy Caucasian mothers and the six children that they had. Overlap measured in related mother-child pairs was slightly, non-significantly higher than in unrelated pairs.

The chain recombines TRBV4-3 with TRBJ1-4, with unresolved D. The receptor's source is a boy between 10 and 17 years old in good health. The sequenced material came from blood. DNA of the CDR3: TGCGCCAGCAGAGAGAGCGGGAATGAAAAACTGTTTTTT. Protein: CASRESGNEKLFF.